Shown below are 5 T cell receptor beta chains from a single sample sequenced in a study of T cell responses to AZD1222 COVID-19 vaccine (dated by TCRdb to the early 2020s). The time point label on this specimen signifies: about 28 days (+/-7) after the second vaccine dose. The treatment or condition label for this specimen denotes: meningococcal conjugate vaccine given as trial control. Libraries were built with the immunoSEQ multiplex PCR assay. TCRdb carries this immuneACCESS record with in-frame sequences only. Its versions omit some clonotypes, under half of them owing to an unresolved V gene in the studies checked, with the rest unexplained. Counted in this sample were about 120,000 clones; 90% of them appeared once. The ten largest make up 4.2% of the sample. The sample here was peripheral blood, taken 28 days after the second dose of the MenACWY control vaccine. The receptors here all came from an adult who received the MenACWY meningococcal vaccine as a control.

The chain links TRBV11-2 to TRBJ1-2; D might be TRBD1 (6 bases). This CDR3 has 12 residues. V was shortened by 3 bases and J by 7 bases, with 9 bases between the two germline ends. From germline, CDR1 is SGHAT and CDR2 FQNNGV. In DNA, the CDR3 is TGTGCCAGCAGCTTCAGGGGCTCTGGCTACACCTTC. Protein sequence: CASSFRGSGYTF.

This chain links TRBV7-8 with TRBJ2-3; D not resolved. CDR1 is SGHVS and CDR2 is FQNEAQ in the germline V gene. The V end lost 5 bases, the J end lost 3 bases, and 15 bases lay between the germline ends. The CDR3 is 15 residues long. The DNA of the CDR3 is TGTGCCAGCAGCCTCAGAAGTTTGGAAACAGATACGCAGTATTTT. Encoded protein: CASSLRSLETDTQYF.

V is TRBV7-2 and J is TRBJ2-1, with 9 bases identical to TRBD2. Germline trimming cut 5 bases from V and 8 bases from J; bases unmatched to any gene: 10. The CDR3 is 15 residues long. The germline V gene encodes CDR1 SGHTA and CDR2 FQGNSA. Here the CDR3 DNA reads TGTGCCAGCAGCCAGGATGGTAGCGGGAGCGATGAGCAGTTCTTC. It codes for CASSQDGSGSDEQFF.

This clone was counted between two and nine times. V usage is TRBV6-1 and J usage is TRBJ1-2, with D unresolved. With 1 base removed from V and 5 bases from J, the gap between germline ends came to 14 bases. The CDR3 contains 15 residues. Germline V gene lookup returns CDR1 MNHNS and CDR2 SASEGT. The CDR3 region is CASSEGTELLYGYTF. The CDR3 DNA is TGTGCCAGCAGTGAAGGGACGGAACTTCTTTATGGCTACACCTTC.

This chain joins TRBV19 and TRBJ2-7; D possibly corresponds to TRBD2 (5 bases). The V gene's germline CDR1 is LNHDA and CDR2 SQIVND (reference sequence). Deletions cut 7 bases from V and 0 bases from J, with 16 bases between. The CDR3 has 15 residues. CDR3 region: CASTPRHGSSYEQYF. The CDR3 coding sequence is TGTGCCAGTACCCCGAGGCATGGGAGCTCCTACGAGCAGTACTTC.